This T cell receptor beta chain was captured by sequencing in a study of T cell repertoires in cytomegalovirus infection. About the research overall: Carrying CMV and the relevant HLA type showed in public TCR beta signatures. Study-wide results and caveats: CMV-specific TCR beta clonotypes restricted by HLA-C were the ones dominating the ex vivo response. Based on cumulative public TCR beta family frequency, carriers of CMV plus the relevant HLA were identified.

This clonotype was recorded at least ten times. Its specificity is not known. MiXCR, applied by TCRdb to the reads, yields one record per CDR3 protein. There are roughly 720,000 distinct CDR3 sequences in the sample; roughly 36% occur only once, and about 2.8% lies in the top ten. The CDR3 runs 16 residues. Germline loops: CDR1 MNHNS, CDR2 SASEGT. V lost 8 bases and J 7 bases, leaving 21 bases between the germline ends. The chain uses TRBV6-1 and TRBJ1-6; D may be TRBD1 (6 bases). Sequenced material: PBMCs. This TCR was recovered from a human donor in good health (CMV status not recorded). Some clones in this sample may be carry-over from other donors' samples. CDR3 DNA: TGTGCCAGCCGACTTATCGTGGGTAGGGGGAATTCACCCCTCCACTTT. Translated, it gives CASRLIVGRGNSPLHF.